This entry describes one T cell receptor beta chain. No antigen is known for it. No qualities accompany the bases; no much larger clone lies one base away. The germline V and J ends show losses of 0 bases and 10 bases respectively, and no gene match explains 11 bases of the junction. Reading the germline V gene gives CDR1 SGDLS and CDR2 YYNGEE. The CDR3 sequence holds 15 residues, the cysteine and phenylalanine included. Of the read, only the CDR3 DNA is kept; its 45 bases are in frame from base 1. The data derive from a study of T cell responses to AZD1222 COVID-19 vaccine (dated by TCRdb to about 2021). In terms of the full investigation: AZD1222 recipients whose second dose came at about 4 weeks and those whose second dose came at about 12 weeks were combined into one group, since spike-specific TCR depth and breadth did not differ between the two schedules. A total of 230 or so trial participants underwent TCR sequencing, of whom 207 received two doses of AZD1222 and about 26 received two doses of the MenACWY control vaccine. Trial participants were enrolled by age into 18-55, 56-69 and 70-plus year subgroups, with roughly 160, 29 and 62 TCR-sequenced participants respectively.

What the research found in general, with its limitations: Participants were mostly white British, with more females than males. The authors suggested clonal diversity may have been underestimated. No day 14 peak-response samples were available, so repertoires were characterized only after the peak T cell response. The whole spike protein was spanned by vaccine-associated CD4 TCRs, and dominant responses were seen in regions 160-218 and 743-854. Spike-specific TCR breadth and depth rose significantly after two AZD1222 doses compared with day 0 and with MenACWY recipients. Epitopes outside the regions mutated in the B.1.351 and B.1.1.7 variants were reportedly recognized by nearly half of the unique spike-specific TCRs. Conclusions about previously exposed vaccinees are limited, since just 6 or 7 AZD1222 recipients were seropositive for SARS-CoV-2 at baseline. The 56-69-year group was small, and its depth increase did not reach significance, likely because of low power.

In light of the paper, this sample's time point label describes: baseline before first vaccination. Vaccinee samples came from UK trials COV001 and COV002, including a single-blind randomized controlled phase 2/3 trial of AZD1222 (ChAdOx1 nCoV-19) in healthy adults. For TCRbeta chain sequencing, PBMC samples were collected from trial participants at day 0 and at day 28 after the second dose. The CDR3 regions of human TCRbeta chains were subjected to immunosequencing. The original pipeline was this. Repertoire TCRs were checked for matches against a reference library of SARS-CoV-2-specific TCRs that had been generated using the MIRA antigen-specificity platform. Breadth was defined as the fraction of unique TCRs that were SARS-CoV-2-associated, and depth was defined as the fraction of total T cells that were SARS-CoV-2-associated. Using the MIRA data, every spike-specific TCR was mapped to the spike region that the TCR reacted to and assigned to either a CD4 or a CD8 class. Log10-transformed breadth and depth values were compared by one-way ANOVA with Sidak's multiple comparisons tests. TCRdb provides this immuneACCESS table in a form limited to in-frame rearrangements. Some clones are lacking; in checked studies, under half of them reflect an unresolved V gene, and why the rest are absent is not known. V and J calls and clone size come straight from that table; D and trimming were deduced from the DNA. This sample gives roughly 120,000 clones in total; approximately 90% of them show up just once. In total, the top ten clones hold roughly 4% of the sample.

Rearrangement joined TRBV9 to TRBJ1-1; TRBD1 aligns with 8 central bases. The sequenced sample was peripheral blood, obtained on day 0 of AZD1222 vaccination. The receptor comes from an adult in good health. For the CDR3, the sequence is CASSVGPGQGGGAFF. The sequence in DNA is TGTGCCAGCAGCGTAGGCCCAGGACAGGGCGGTGGAGCTTTCTTT. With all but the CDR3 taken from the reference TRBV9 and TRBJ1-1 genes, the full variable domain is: DSGVTQTPKHLITATGQRVTLRCSPRSGDLSVYWYQQSLDQGLQFLIQYYNGEERAKGNILERFSAQQFPDLHSELNLSSLELGDSALYFCASSVGPGQGGGAFFGQGTRLTVV.